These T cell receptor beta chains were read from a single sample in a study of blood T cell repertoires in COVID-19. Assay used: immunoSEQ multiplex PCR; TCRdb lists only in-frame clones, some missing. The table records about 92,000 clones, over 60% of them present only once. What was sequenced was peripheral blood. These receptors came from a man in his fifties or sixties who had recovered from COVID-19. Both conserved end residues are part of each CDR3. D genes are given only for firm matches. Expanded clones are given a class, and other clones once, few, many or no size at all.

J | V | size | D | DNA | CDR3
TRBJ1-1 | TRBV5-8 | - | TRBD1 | TGTGCCAGCAGCTCAGGACAGGGGGCGGGTAAGAACACTGAAGCTTTCTTT | CASSSGQGAGKNTEAFF
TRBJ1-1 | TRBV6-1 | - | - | TGTGCCAGCAGGCAGGGTAGGAGCACTGAAGCTTTCTTT | CASRQGRSTEAFF
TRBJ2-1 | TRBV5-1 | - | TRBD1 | TGCGCCAGCAGCCCTAGGACAGGGGGCGATGAGCAGTTCTTC | CASSPRTGGDEQFF
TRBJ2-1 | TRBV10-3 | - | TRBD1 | TGTGCCATCAGTGATCAGGGGGCGAACGCCTACAATGAGCAGTTCTTC | CAISDQGANAYNEQFF
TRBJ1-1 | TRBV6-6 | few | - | TGTGCCAGCTGTTTCATCATGAACACTGAAGCTTTCTTT | CASCFIMNTEAFF
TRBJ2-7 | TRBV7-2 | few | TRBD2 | TGTGCCAGCAGCCACCAGCGGGAGGGCGAGCAGTACTTC | CASSHQREGEQYF
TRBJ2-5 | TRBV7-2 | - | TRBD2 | TGTGCCAGCAGCCTCGGGACTAGTCATAAAGAGACCCAGTACTTC | CASSLGTSHKETQYF
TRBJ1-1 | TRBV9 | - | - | TGTGCCAGCAGCGTAGGGACGGGGAATGGGCGCACTGAAGCTTTCTTT | CASSVGTGNGRTEAFF
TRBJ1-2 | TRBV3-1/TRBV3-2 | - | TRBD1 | TGTGCCAGTGGGGGGACAGACACTAACTATGGCTACACCTTC | CASGGTDTNYGYTF
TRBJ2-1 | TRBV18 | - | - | TGTGCCAGCTCACCTGGGAGATACAATGAGCAGTTCTTC | CASSPGRYNEQFF
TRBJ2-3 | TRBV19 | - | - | TGTGCCAGTAGTATAACGGGAACAGATACGCAGTATTTT | CASSITGTDTQYF
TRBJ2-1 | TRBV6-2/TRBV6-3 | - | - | TGTGCCAGCAGTTACTCGGACTCCATCAATGAGCAGTTCTTC | CASSYSDSINEQFF
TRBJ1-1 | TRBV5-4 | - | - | TGTGCCAGCAGCTTTAACCAGGGGCTTGGCACTGAAGCTTTCTTT | CASSFNQGLGTEAFF
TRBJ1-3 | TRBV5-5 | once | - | TGTGCCAGCAGCCCTCAGGGCGGAAGCTCTGGAAACACCATATATTTT | CASSPQGGSSGNTIYF
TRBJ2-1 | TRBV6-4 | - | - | TGTGCCAGCAGTGACCACGGGGGGCGCGATGAGCAGTTCTTC | CASSDHGGRDEQFF
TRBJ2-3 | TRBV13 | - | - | TGTGCCAGCAGCTCCCCAGGGCCTAGCACAGATACGCAGTATTTT | CASSSPGPSTDTQYF
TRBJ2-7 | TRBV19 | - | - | TGTGCCAGTAGTATCTCTCTCGGGAGTAGCTACGAGCAGTACTTC | CASSISLGSSYEQYF
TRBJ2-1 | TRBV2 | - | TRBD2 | TGTGCCAGCAGTGAAGGGGTAGCGGGATACGATGAGCAGTTCTTC | CASSEGVAGYDEQFF
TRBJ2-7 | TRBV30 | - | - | TGTGCCTGGACCTCACGGGGTTACGAGCAGTACTTC | CAWTSRGYEQYF
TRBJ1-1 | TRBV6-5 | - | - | TGTGCCAGCCCAGTGGGGCAGGGGAGGGACACTGAAGCTTTCTTT | CASPVGQGRDTEAFF
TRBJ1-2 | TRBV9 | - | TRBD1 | TGTGCCAGCAGCGGCACGGGACAGGGCCATGGCTACACCTTC | CASSGTGQGHGYTF
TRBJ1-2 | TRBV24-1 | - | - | TGTGCCACCAGTGATGGACAAACTAACTATGGCTACACCTTC | CATSDGQTNYGYTF
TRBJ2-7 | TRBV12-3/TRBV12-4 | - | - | TGTGCCAGCAGTTTATTCGACGAGCAGTACTTC | CASSLFDEQYF
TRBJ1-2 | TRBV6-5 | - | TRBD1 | TGTGCCAGCAGTCCCTCGGGACAGGTTAACTATGGCTACACCTTC | CASSPSGQVNYGYTF
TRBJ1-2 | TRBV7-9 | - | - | TGTGCCAGCAGTACACAGGGATCGGGTCGGGGTGGCTACACCTTC | CASSTQGSGRGGYTF
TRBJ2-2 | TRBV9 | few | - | TGTGCCAGCAGCCCCACTAGCTCCGGGGAGCTGTTTTTT | CASSPTSSGELFF
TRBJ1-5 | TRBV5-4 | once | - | TGTGCCAGCAGCTTGGGCAGCGATCAGCCCCAGCATTTT | CASSLGSDQPQHF
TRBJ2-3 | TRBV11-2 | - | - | TGTGCCAGCAGCTTAATGGTACACCCTAGCACAGATACGCAGTATTTT | CASSLMVHPSTDTQYF
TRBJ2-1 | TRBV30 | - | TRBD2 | TGTGCCAGGGATGCGGGGGGGTACAATGAGCAGTTCTTC | CARDAGGYNEQFF
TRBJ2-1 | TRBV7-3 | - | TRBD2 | TGTGCCAGCAGCCCAAGCGGGGGCATATACAATGAGCAGTTCTTC | CASSPSGGIYNEQFF
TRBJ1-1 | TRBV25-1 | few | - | TGTGCCAGCACCACCCGCGGCACTGAAGCTTTCTTT | CASTTRGTEAFF
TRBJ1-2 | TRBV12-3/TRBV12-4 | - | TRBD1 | TGTGCCAGCAGGGGACAGGGGTTGGATGGCTACACCTTC | CASRGQGLDGYTF
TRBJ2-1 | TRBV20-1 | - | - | TGCAGTGCTAGATGGAGGTATGAGCAGTTCTTC | CSARWRYEQFF
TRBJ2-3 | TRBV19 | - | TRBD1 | TGTGCCGGGGACCGGACAGGGCCTAGCACAGATACGCAGTATTTT | CAGDRTGPSTDTQYF
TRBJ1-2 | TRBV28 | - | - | TGTGCCAGCAGTTTGTCTATAATCGGCTACACCTTC | CASSLSIIGYTF
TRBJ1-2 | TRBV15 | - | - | TGTGCCACCAGCAATTCCCGCACCCTACTTGGCTACACCTTC | CATSNSRTLLGYTF
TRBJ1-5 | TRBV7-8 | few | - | TGTGCCAGCACCAAAGGAGGGTATCAGCCCCAGCATTTT | CASTKGGYQPQHF